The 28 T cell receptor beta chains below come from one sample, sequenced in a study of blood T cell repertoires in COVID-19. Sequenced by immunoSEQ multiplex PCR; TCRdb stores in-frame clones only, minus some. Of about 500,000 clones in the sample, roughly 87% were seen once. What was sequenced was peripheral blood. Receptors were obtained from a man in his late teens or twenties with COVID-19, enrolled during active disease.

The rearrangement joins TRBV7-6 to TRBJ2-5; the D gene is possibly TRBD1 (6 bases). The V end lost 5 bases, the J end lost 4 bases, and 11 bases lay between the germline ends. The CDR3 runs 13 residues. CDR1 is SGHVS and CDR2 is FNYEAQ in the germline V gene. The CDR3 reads CASSQAGAETQYF. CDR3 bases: TGTGCCAGCAGCCAGGCAGGGGCAGAGACCCAGTACTTC.

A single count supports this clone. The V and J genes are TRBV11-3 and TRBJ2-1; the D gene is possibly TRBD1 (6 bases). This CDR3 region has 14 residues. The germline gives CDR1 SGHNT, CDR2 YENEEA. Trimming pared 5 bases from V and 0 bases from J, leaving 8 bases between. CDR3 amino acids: CASSTDSSYNEQFF. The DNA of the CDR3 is TGTGCCAGCAGCACGGACAGCTCCTACAATGAGCAGTTCTTC.

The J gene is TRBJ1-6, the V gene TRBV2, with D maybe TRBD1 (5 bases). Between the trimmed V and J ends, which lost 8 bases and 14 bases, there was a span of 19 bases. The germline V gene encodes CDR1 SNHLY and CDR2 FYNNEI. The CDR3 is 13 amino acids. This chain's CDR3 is CASQGSKGEALHF. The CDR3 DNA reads TGTGCCAGCCAGGGATCAAAAGGGGAGGCCCTCCACTTT.

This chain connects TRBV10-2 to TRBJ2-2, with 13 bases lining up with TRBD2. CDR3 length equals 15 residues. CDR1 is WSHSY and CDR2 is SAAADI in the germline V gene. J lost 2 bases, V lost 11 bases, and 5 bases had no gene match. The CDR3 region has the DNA TGCGCCGCGAGACTAGCGGGGGGTAACACCGGGGAGCTGTTTTTT. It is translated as CAARLAGGNTGELFF.

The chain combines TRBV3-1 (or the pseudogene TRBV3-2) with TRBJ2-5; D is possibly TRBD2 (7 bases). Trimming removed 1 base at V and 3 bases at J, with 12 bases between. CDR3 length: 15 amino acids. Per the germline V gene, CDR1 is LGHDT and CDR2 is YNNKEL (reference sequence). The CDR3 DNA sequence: TGTGCCAGCAGCCAAGCCCGGGGGGCTGAAGAGACCCAGTACTTC. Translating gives CASSQARGAEETQYF.

In nucleotides, the CDR3 is TGTGCCAGCAGCCGAACGACAGGAAGGGTTGGCTACACCTTC. Translating gives CASSRTTGRVGYTF. V usage is TRBV3-1 (or the pseudogene TRBV3-2) and J usage is TRBJ1-2; the D gene is possibly TRBD1 (6 bases). Germline loops: CDR1 LGHDT, CDR2 YNNKEL (reference sequence). The CDR3 length is 14 residues. Trimming took 4 bases from V and 7 from J, leaving 16 bases between them.

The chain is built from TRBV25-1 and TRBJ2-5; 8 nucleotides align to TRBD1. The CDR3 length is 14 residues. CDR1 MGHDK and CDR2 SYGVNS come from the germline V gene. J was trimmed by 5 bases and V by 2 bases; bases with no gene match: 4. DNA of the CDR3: TGTGCCAGCAGTGAAGGCAGGGGGCATGAGACCCAGTACTTC. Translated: CASSEGRGHETQYF.

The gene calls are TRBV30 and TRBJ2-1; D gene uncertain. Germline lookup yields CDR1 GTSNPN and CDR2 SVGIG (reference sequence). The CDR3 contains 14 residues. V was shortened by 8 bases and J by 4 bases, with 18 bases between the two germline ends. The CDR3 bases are TGTGCCCTTGGCCCAGCGTACCTTTACAATGAGCAGTTCTTC. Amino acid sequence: CALGPAYLYNEQFF. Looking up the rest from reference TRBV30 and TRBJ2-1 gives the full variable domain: SQTIHQWPATLVQPVGSPLSLECTVEGTSNPNLYWYRQAAGRGLQLLFYSVGIGQISSEVPQNLSASRPQDRQFILSSKKLLLSDSGFYLCALGPAYLYNEQFFGPGTRLTVL.

The CDR3 loop reads CASSYGLAGSYEQYF. The CDR3 DNA reads TGTGCCAGCAGTTATGGACTAGCGGGCTCCTACGAGCAGTACTTC. The V and J genes are TRBV6-5 and TRBJ2-7; 11 bases map to TRBD2. The CDR3 spans 15 residues. V gave up 3 bases and J gave up 0 bases; unmatched junction bases: 1. The germline gives CDR1 MNHEY, CDR2 SVGAGI.

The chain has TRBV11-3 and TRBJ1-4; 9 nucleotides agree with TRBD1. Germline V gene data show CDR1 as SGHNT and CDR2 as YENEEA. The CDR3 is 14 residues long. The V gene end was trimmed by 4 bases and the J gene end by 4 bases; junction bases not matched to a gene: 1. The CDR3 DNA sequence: TGTGCCAGCAGCTGGGGACAGGGTAATGAAAAACTGTTTTTT. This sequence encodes CASSWGQGNEKLFF.

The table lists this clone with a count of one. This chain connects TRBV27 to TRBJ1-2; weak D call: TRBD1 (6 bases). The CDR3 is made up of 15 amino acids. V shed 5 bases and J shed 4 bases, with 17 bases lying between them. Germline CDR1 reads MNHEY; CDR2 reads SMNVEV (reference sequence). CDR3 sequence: CASSPSTGIVYGYTF. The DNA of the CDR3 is TGTGCCAGCAGTCCCTCAACAGGGATCGTCTATGGCTACACCTTC.

This CDR3 reads CASSPTSDRGQNTEAFF. CDR3 sequence (DNA): TGTGCCAGCAGCCCGACTTCTGACAGGGGGCAAAACACTGAAGCTTTCTTT. The gene calls are TRBV11-2 and TRBJ1-1; 10 nucleotides align to TRBD1. Trimming at V came to 5 bases and at J to 2 bases, leaving 11 bases not matched to a gene. This CDR3 is built from 17 residues. The germline V gene encodes CDR1 SGHAT and CDR2 FQNNGV. The entire variable domain, with the rest obtained from reference TRBV11-2 and TRBJ1-1, is as follows: EAGVAQSPRYKIIEKRQSVAFWCNPISGHATLYWYQQILGQGPKLLIQFQNNGVVDDSQLPKDRFSAERLKGVDSTLKIQPAKLEDSAVYLCASSPTSDRGQNTEAFFGQGTRLTVV.

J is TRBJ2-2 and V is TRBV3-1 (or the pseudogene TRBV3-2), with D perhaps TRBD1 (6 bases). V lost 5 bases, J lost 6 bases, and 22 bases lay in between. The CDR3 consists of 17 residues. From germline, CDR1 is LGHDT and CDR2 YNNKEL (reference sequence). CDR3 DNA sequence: TGTGCCAGCAGCGACAGTCCTCCCGGGACAAAGTCCGGGGAGCTGTTTTTT. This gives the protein CASSDSPPGTKSGELFF.

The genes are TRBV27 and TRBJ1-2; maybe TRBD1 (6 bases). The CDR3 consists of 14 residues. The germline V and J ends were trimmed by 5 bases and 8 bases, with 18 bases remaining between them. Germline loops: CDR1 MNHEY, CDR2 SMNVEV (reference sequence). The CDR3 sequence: CASSPRLGGGGYTF. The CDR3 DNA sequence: TGTGCCAGCAGTCCCAGATTAGGGGGTGGCGGCTACACCTTC.

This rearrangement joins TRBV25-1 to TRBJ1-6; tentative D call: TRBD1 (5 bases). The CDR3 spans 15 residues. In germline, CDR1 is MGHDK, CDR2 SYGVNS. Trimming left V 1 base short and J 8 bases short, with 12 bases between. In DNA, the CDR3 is TGTGCCAGCAGTGAATTGAAGCAGGGTGATTCACCCCTCCACTTT. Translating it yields CASSELKQGDSPLHF.

CDR3 protein: CASSLEGAAWGEQYF. CDR3 nucleotides: TGCGCCAGCAGCTTGGAGGGGGCAGCTTGGGGAGAGCAGTACTTC. The gene calls are TRBV5-1 and TRBJ2-7; TRBD1 matches at 7 bases. Germline V gives CDR1 SGHRS, CDR2 YFSETQ. The V segment lost 0 bases and the J segment 7 bases; nucleotides outside the gene matches: 10. The CDR3 has 15 residues.

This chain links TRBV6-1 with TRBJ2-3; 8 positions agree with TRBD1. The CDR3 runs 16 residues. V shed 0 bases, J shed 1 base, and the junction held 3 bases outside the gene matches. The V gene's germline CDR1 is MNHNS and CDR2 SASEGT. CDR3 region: CASSEAPGQGTDTQYF. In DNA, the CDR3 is TGTGCCAGCAGTGAAGCCCCGGGACAGGGCACAGATACGCAGTATTTT.

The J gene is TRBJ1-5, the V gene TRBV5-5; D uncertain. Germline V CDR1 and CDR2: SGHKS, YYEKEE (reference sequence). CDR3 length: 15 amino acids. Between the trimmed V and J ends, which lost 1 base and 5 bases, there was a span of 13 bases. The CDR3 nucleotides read TGTGCCAGCAGCTTGATTTGGCCCGGGGATCAGCCCCAGCATTTT. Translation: CASSLIWPGDQPQHF. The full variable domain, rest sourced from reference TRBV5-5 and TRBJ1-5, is DAGVTQSPTHLIKTRGQQVTLRCSPISGHKSVSWYQQVLGQGPQFIFQYYEKEERGRGNFPDRFSARQFPNYSSELNVNALLLGDSALYLCASSLIWPGDQPQHFGDGTRLSIL.

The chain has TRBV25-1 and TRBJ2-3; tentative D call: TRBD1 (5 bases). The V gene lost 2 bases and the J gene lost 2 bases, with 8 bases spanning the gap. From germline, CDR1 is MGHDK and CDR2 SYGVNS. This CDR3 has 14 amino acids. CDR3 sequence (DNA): TGTGCCAGCAGTGAAAGGACACCCACAGATACGCAGTATTTT. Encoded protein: CASSERTPTDTQYF.

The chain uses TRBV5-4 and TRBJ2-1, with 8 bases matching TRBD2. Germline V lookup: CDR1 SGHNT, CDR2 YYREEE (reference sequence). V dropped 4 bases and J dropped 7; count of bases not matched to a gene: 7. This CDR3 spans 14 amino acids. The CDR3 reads CASSPGGVENEQFF. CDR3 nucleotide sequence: TGTGCCAGCAGCCCGGGGGGGGTAGAGAATGAGCAGTTCTTC.

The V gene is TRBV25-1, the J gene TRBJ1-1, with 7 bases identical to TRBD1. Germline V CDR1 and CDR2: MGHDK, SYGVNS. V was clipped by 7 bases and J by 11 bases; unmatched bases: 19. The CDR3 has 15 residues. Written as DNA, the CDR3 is TGTGCCAGCACCCGGACGGGACAGTCTTGGCCTGCTGCTTTCTTT. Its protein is CASTRTGQSWPAAFF.

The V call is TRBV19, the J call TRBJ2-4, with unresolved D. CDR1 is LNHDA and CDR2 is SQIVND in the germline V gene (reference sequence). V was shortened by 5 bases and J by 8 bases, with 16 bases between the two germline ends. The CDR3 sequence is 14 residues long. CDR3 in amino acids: CASSLVSSQDIQYF. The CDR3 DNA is TGTGCCAGTAGTCTAGTGAGTAGCCAAGACATTCAGTACTTC.

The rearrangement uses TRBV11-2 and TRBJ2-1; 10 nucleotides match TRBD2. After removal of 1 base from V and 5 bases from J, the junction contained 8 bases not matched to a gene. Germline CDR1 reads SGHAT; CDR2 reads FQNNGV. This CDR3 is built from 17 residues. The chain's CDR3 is CASSLALLSGRNNEQFF. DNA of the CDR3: TGTGCCAGCAGCTTAGCGCTCCTTAGCGGGAGGAACAATGAGCAGTTCTTC.

The CDR3 DNA reads as TGCAGCGTTGCCGGGACTGAGATGATGAACACTGAAGCTTTCTTT. It codes for CSVAGTEMMNTEAFF. V usage is TRBV29-1 and J usage is TRBJ1-1; the D gene is possibly TRBD1 (5 bases). Germline V lookup: CDR1 SQVTM, CDR2 ANQGSEA. The CDR3 has 15 residues. V lost 4 bases, J lost 0 bases, and 15 bases lay in between.

CDR3 nucleotide sequence: TGCGCCAGCAGCGAGCGGGGGGGCCTCAATGAGCAGTTCTTC. Its translation is CASSERGGLNEQFF. This chain joins TRBV5-1 and TRBJ2-1; TRBD2 matches at 10 bases. CDR1 SGHRS and CDR2 YFSETQ come from the germline V gene. The trim removed 4 bases at V and 6 bases at J, leaving 4 bases unmatched. The CDR3 loop spans 14 amino acids.

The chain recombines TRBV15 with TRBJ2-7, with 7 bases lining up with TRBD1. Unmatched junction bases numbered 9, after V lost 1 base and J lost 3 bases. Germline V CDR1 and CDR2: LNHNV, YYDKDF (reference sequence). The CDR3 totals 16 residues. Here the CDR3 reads CATSRVPRDRYYEQYF. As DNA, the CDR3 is TGTGCCACCAGCAGAGTCCCCCGGGACAGATACTACGAGCAGTACTTC.

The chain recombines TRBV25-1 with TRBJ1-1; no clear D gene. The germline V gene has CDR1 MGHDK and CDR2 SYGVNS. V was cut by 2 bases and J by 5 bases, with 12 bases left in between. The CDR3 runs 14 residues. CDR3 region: CASSEVMGPTEAFF. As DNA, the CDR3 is TGTGCCAGCAGTGAAGTAATGGGCCCGACTGAAGCTTTCTTT.

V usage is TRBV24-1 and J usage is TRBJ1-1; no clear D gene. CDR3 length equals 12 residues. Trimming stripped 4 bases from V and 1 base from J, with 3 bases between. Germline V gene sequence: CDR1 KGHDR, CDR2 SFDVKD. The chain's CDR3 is CATSDQNTEAFF. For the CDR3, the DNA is TGTGCCACCAGTGACCAGAACACTGAAGCTTTCTTT.